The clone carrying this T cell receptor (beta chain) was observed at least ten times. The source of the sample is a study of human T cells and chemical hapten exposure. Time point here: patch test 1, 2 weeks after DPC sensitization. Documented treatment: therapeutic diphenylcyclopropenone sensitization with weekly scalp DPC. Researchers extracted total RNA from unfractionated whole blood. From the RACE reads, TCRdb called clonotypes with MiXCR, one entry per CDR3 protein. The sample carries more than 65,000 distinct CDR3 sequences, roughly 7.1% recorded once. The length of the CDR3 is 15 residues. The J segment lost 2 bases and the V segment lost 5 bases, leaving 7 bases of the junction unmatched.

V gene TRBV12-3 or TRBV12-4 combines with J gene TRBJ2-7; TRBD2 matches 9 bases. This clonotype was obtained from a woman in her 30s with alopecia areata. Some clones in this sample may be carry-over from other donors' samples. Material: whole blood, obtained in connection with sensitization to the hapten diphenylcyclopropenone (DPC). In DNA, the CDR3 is TGTGCCAGCAGTATAGGGATAGCGGGGGCCTACGAGCAGTACTTC. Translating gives CASSIGIAGAYEQYF.